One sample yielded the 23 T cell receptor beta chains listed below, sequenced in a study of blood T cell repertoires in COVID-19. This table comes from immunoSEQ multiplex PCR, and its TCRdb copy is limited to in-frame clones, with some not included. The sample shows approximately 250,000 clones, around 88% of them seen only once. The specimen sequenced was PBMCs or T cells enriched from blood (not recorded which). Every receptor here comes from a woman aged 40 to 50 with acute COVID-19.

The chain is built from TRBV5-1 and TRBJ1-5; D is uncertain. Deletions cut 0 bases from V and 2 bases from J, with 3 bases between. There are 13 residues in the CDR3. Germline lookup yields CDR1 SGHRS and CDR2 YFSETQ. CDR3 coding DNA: TGCGCCAGCAGCTTGGTCGGCAATCAGCCCCAGCATTTT. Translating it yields CASSLVGNQPQHF.

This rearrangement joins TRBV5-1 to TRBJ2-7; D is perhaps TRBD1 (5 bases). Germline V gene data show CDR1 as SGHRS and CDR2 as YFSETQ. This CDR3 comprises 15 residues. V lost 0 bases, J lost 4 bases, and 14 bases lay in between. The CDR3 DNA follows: TGCGCCAGCAGCTTGGAAGGGGCCCCATGGTACGAGCAGTACTTC. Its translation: CASSLEGAPWYEQYF. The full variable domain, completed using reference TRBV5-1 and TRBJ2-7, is KAGVTQTPRYLIKTRGQQVTLSCSPISGHRSVSWYQQTPGQGLQFLFEYFSETQRNKGNFPGRFSGRQFSNSRSEMNVSTLELGDSALYLCASSLEGAPWYEQYFGPGTRLTVT.

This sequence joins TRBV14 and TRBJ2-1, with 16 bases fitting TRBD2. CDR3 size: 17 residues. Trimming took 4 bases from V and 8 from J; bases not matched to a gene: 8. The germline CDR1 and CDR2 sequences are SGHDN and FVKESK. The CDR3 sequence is CASSLGLAGGPWDEQFF. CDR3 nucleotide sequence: TGTGCCAGCAGCCTGGGACTAGCGGGAGGGCCCTGGGATGAGCAGTTCTTC. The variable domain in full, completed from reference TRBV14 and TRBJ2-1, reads EAGVTQFPSHSVIEKGQTVTLRCDPISGHDNLYWYRRVMGKEIKFLLHFVKESKQDESGMPNNRFLAERTGGTYSTLKVQPAELEDSGVYFCASSLGLAGGPWDEQFFGPGTRLTVL.

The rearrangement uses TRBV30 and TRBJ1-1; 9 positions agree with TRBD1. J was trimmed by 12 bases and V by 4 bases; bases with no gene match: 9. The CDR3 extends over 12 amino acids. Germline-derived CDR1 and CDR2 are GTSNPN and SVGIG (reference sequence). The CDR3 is CAWTSTGQGTFF. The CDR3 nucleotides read TGTGCCTGGACTTCTACGGGACAGGGTACTTTCTTT.

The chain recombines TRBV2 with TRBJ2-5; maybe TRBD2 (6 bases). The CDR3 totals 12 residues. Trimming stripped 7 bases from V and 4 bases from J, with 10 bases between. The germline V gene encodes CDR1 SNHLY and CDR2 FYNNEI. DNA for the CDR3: TGTGCCAGCACCGGGGGATTAGAGACCCAGTACTTC. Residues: CASTGGLETQYF.

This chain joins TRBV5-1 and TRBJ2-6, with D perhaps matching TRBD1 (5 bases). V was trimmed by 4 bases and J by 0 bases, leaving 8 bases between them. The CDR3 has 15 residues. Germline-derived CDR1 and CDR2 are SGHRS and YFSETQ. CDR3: CASSPQGSGANVLTF. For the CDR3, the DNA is TGCGCCAGCAGCCCGCAGGGCTCTGGGGCCAACGTCCTGACTTTC.

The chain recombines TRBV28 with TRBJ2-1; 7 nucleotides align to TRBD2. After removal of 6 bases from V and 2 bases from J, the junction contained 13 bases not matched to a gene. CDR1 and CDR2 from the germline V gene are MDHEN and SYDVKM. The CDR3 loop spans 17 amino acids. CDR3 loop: CASSMAFGAGTYNEQFF. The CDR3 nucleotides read TGTGCCAGCAGCATGGCCTTTGGAGCGGGGACCTACAATGAGCAGTTCTTC.

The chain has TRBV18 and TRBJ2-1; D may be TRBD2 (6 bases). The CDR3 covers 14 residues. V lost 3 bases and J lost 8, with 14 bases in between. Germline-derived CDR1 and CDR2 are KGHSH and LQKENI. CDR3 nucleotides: TGTGCCAGCTCACCGCCCCCTGCGGGACATGAGCAGTTCTTC. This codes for CASSPPPAGHEQFF.

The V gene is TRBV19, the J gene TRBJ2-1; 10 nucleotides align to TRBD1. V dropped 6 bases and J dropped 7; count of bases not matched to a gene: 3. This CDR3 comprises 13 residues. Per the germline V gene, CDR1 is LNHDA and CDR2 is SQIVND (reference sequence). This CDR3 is CASRGTGANEQFF. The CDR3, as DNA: TGTGCCAGTAGAGGGACAGGGGCGAATGAGCAGTTCTTC.

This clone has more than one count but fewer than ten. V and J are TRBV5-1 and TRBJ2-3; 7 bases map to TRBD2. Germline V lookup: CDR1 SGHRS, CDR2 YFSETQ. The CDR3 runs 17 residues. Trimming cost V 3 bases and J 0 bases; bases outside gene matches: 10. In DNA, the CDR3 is TGCGCCAGCAGCTCCGGGTTGCTAGCGGAAAGCACAGATACGCAGTATTTT. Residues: CASSSGLLAESTDTQYF.

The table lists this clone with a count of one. This CDR3 is CASSLAEHGILDYGYTF. DNA of the CDR3: TGTGCCAGCAGTTTAGCGGAGCATGGAATTTTGGACTATGGCTACACCTTC. This sequence joins TRBV28 and TRBJ1-2; D is unclear. CDR3 size: 17 residues. V dropped 2 bases and J dropped 3 bases, with 19 bases sitting between them. Germline CDR1 MDHEN, CDR2 SYDVKM.

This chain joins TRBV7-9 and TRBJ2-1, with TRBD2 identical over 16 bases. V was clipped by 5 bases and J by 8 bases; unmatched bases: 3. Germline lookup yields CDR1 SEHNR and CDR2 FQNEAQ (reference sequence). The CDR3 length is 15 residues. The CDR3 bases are TGTGCCAGCAGCCAGGGACTAGCGGGAGGGTATGAGCAGTTCTTC. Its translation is CASSQGLAGGYEQFF.

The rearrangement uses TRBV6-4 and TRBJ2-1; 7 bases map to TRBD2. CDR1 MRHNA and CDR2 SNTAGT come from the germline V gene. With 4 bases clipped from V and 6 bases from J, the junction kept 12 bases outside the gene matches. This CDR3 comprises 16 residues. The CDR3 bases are TGTGCCAGCAGTGTGGAAGGGCGGGAGATGTTCAATGAGCAGTTCTTC. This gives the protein CASSVEGREMFNEQFF.

The CDR3 region has the DNA TGTGCCAGCAGCGCCAGTCTCCTCCACTACGAGCAGTACTTC. This codes for CASSASLLHYEQYF. The rearrangement links TRBV6-5 to TRBJ2-7, with D unclear. This CDR3 spans 14 amino acids. The germline CDR1 and CDR2 sequences are MNHEY and SVGAGI. The V end lost 6 bases, the J end lost 3 bases, and 15 bases lay between the germline ends.

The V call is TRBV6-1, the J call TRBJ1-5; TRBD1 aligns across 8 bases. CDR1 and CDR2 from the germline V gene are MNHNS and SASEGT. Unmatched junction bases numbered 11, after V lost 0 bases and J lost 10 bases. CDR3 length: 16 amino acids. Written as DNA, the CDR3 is TGTGCCAGCAGTGAAGCTTGGGGGACAGGCCGGGGCCCCCAGCATTTT. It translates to CASSEAWGTGRGPQHF.

The CDR3 bases are TGTGCCAGTAGTACCTTCCCCGGGACTAGTGGCAATGAGCAGTTCTTC. This codes for CASSTFPGTSGNEQFF. The V gene is TRBV19, the J gene TRBJ2-1; TRBD2 aligns across 8 bases. The V gene's germline CDR1 is LNHDA and CDR2 SQIVND (reference sequence). This CDR3 spans 16 amino acids. V lost 4 bases to trimming and J lost 6 bases; unmatched junction nucleotides: 11.

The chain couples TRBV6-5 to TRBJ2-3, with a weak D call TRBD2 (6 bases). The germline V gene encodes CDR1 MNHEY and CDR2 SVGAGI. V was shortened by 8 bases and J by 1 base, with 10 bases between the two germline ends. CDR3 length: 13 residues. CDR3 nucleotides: TGTGCCAGCTCGGGAGTACGCACAGATACGCAGTATTTT. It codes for CASSGVRTDTQYF.

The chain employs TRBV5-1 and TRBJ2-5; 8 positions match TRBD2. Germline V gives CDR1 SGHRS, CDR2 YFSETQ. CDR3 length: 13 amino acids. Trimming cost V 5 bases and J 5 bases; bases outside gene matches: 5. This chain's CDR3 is CASRGGRQETQYF. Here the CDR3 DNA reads TGCGCCAGCAGGGGCGGGAGGCAGGAGACCCAGTACTTC. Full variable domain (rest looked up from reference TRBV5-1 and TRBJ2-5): KAGVTQTPRYLIKTRGQQVTLSCSPISGHRSVSWYQQTPGQGLQFLFEYFSETQRNKGNFPGRFSGRQFSNSRSEMNVSTLELGDSALYLCASRGGRQETQYFGPGTRLLVL.

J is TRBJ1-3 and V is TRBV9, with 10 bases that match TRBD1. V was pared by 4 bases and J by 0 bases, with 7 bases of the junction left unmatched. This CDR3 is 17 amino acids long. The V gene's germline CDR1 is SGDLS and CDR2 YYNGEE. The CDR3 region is CASSPAGTGDSGNTIYF. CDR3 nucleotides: TGTGCCAGCAGCCCAGCCGGGACAGGGGACTCTGGAAACACCATATATTTT.

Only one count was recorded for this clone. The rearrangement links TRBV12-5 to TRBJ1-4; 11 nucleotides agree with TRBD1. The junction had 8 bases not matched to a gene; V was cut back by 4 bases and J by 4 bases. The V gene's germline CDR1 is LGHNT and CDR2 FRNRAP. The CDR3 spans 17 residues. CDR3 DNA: TGTGCTAGTGGTTGGGGACAGGGGGGGCTCGGTAATGAAAAACTGTTTTTT. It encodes CASGWGQGGLGNEKLFF.

CDR3 in amino acids: CASFPGQGPMRHFSGNTIYF. The CDR3 DNA reads as TGCGCCAGCTTTCCGGGACAGGGGCCAATGCGCCACTTCTCTGGAAACACCATATATTTT. The chain carries TRBV10-1 and TRBJ1-3; TRBD1 aligns across 10 bases. Losses at the gene ends were 8 bases for V and 0 bases for J; bases not matched to a gene: 19. Germline CDR1 and CDR2: WNHNN and SYGVQD (reference sequence). The CDR3 consists of 20 residues.

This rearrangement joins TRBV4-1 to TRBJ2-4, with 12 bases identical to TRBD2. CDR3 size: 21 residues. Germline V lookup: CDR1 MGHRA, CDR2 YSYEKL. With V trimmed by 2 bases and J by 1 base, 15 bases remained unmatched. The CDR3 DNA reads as TGCGCCAGCAGCCAACGCCCCAGACTAGCGGGAGTACTGCAGGCCAAAAACATTCAGTACTTC. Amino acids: CASSQRPRLAGVLQAKNIQYF.

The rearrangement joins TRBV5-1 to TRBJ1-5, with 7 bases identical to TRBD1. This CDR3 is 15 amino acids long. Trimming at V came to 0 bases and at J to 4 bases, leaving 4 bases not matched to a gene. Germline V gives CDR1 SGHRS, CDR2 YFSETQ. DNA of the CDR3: TGCGCCAGCAGCTTGGGGGACAGCCAGAATCAGCCCCAGCATTTT. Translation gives CASSLGDSQNQPQHF.